These 32 T cell receptor beta chains came from one sample sequenced in a study of cytomegalovirus exposure and HLA in healthy donors. With 60 Vbeta and 13 Jbeta primers, the PCR was carried out. Assay used: immunoSEQ multiplex PCR; TCRdb lists only in-frame clones, some missing. The repertoire has about 150,000 clones, more than 60% of them found once; the top ten carry roughly 6.4%. The sample was PBMCs. The source is a woman aged 40 to 50 in good health and CMV-seropositive.

This clone showed up just a few times. The chain links TRBV19 to TRBJ1-2; 7 bases line up with TRBD1. Trimming took 0 bases from V and 5 from J; bases not matched to a gene: 12. The CDR3 totals 17 residues. Germline CDR1 and CDR2: LNHDA and SQIVND (reference sequence). The CDR3 nucleotides read TGTGCCAGTAGTATAGATTTTTCGACAGGGAAATGGTATGGCTACACCTTC. It translates to CASSIDFSTGKWYGYTF.

The rearrangement uses TRBV11-1 and TRBJ1-1; 8 bases align to TRBD1. Germline V gene sequence: CDR1 SGHAT, CDR2 FQDESV (reference sequence). The CDR3 loop spans 13 amino acids. The junction had 3 bases not matched to a gene; V was cut back by 5 bases and J by 4 bases. In DNA form, the CDR3 reads TGTGCCAGCAGCATTGACAGGGGCACTGAAGCTTTCTTT. Protein product: CASSIDRGTEAFF.

The chain employs TRBV7-9 and TRBJ1-2; the D gene is possibly TRBD1 (6 bases). The CDR3 extends over 14 amino acids. Germline CDR1 is SEHNR and CDR2 is FQNEAQ (reference sequence). Trimming cost V 0 bases and J 3 bases, with 8 bases left between them. In DNA form, the CDR3 reads TGTGCCAGCAGCTTAGCTACAGGGTACTATGGCTACACCTTC. Protein product: CASSLATGYYGYTF. Drawing the rest from reference TRBV7-9 and TRBJ1-2, the complete variable domain is DTGVSQNPRHKITKRGQNVTFRCDPISEHNRLYWYRQTLGQGPEFLTYFQNEAQLEKSRLLSDRFSAERPKGSFSTLEIQRTEQGDSAMYLCASSLATGYYGYTFGSGTRLTVV.

The V gene is TRBV5-1, the J gene TRBJ2-7; TRBD1 matches 11 bases. V shed 0 bases, J shed 4 bases, and the junction held 3 bases outside the gene matches. The length of the CDR3 is 15 residues. CDR1 SGHRS and CDR2 YFSETQ come from the germline V gene. In nucleotides, the CDR3 is TGCGCCAGCAGCTTGGGGACAGGGGGCACGTACGAGCAGTACTTC. Its translation is CASSLGTGGTYEQYF.

The chain joins TRBV28 to TRBJ1-3; tentative D call: TRBD1 (5 bases). Trimming cost V 3 bases and J 5 bases, with 8 bases left between them. This CDR3 region has 13 residues. The germline V gene encodes CDR1 MDHEN and CDR2 SYDVKM. CDR3 sequence (DNA): TGTGCCAGCAGTTTGGGGGGTAGAAACACCATATATTTT. It yields the protein CASSLGGRNTIYF.

The rearrangement joins TRBV29-1 to TRBJ2-5, with 11 bases lining up with TRBD2. There are 13 residues in the CDR3. CDR1 SQVTM and CDR2 ANQGSEA come from the germline V gene. The DNA for the CDR3 is TGCACCCATAGCGGGGGGGGGCAAGAGACCCAGTACTTC. This sequence encodes CTHSGGGQETQYF.

This chain uses TRBV2 with TRBJ1-2; 9 positions agree with TRBD1. This CDR3 has 15 residues. V lost 7 bases to trimming and J lost 10 bases; unmatched junction nucleotides: 16. The V gene's germline CDR1 is SNHLY and CDR2 FYNNEI. CDR3 sequence (DNA): TGTGCCAGCACCCGGGGCGGGACAGGGAATCTTTACTACACCTTC. Its protein is CASTRGGTGNLYYTF.

The chain has TRBV4-1 and TRBJ1-5; no firm D call. V lost 2 bases and J 8 bases, leaving 10 bases between the germline ends. The CDR3 covers 13 residues. In germline, CDR1 is MGHRA, CDR2 YSYEKL. The CDR3 loop reads CASSQLHREPQHF. The CDR3 DNA reads as TGCGCCAGCAGCCAACTGCATCGGGAGCCCCAGCATTTT.

The chain combines TRBV28 with TRBJ1-6; possibly TRBD1 for D (6 bases). V dropped 2 bases and J dropped 6 bases, with 14 bases sitting between them. CDR3 size: 16 residues. Germline values: CDR1 MDHEN, CDR2 SYDVKM. CDR3 amino acids: CASSLRQGIGNSPLHF. In DNA form, the CDR3 reads TGTGCCAGCAGTTTACGGCAGGGGATAGGTAATTCACCCCTCCACTTT. Looking up the rest from reference TRBV28 and TRBJ1-6 gives the full variable domain: DVKVTQSSRYLVKRTGEKVFLECVQDMDHENMFWYRQDPGLGLRLIYFSYDVKMKEKGDIPEGYSVSREKKERFSLILESASTNQTSMYLCASSLRQGIGNSPLHFGNGTRLTVT.

Only a few counts were recorded for this clone. This chain connects TRBV6-1 to TRBJ1-2, with 7 bases identical to TRBD1. In germline, CDR1 is MNHNS, CDR2 SASEGT. This CDR3 has 14 amino acids. Trimming at V came to 6 bases and at J to 1 base, leaving 5 bases not matched to a gene. The CDR3 region has the DNA TGTGCCAGCAGCCCGGGACAGAATAACTATGGCTACACCTTC. This sequence encodes CASSPGQNNYGYTF.

V usage is TRBV27 and J usage is TRBJ1-1; D gene ambiguous. Trimming stripped 8 bases from V and 4 bases from J, with 8 bases between. The CDR3 consists of 11 residues. The germline CDR1 and CDR2 sequences are MNHEY and SMNVEV (reference sequence). The CDR3 spells CASVSPTEAFF. CDR3 coding DNA: TGTGCCAGCGTAAGCCCCACTGAAGCTTTCTTT.

The chain employs TRBV6-5 and TRBJ2-5, with 7 positions matching TRBD1. Germline values: CDR1 MNHEY, CDR2 SVGAGI. The CDR3 has 16 residues. V was clipped by 2 bases and J by 4 bases; unmatched bases: 10. The DNA of the CDR3 is TGTGCCAGCAGTTACGGTATCCCACAGGGGCGAGAGACCCAGTACTTC. Protein sequence: CASSYGIPQGRETQYF.

The gene calls are TRBV5-1 and TRBJ2-5; a possible D gene is TRBD1 (6 bases). The V end was cut by 5 bases, the J end by 11 bases, with 22 bases between. Germline V gene sequence: CDR1 SGHRS, CDR2 YFSETQ. This CDR3 contains 14 residues. The CDR3 here is CASRVETGLYEQYF. The CDR3 nucleotides are TGCGCCAGCAGGGTAGAGACAGGCCTTTATGAGCAGTACTTC.

By sample share, this clone is medium-sized. The rearrangement joins TRBV6-1 to TRBJ1-1; a possible D gene is TRBD1 (6 bases). Per the germline V gene, CDR1 is MNHNS and CDR2 is SASEGT. V was shortened by 3 bases and J by 3 bases, with 8 bases between the two germline ends. This CDR3 has 13 residues. CDR3 sequence: CASSEGTHTEAFF. DNA of the CDR3: TGTGCCAGCAGTGAGGGGACACACACTGAAGCTTTCTTT.

This clone was detected only once. At one of its ends the junction is not consistent with the germline gene, which may arise from a read error. V usage is TRBV30 and J usage is TRBJ2-6; D may be TRBD1 (5 bases). Germline V gene sequence: CDR1 GTSNPN, CDR2 SVGIG (reference sequence). The CDR3 has 15 amino acids. CDR3 nucleotides: TGTGCCTGGGAAGTAGCCCCTACTGGGGCCAACGGCCTGACTTTC. This sequence encodes CAWEVAPTGANGLTF.

The chain links TRBV18 to TRBJ2-7; maybe TRBD1 (8 bases). This CDR3 contains 14 residues. The V end lost 6 bases, the J end lost 6 bases, and 18 bases lay between the germline ends. Per germline, CDR1 KGHSH and CDR2 LQKENI. The CDR3 loop reads CASSRGQGGSEQYF. CDR3 nucleotide sequence: TGTGCCAGCTCTCGAGGACAGGGAGGGAGCGAGCAGTACTTC.

V gene TRBV5-1 combines with J gene TRBJ1-3, with a possible D match to TRBD1 (5 bases). Deletions cut 0 bases from V and 8 bases from J, with 12 bases between. The CDR3 has 14 amino acids. CDR1 SGHRS and CDR2 YFSETQ come from the germline V gene. The CDR3 sequence is CASSLDQGGDTIYF. CDR3 nucleotide sequence: TGCGCCAGCAGCTTGGATCAGGGAGGAGACACCATATATTTT.

As concerns this clone: Compared with germline, one end of the junction differs, possibly owing to a read error. This specimen includes other DNA sequences encoding the same CDR3. The chain has TRBV7-8 and TRBJ1-1; D unclear. The length of the CDR3 is 14 residues. CDR1 SGHVS and CDR2 FQNEAQ come from the germline V gene. CDR3 protein: CASSLSTVPTEAFF. CDR3 nucleotide sequence: TGTGCCAGTAGCTTAAGTACAGTGCCCACTGAAGCTTTCTTT.

The chain couples TRBV28 to TRBJ2-7, with 7 bases that match TRBD2. Germline loops: CDR1 MDHEN, CDR2 SYDVKM. Unmatched junction bases numbered 11, after V lost 5 bases and J lost 4 bases. The CDR3 runs 15 residues. CDR3 protein: CASSGGRGANYEQYF. The CDR3, as DNA: TGTGCCAGCAGTGGGGGGAGGGGCGCAAATTACGAGCAGTACTTC.

The V and J genes are TRBV6-4 and TRBJ2-5, with 8 bases fitting TRBD1. The CDR3 is 15 residues long. V dropped 0 bases and J dropped 4; count of bases not matched to a gene: 4. CDR1 is MRHNA, CDR2 SNTAGT, per germline. CDR3 sequence (DNA): TGTGCCAGCAGTGACTCCTCAGGGGGCCTAGAGACCCAGTACTTC. It codes for CASSDSSGGLETQYF.

The V and J genes are TRBV27 and TRBJ2-2; tentatively, D is TRBD1 (6 bases). Germline loops: CDR1 MNHEY, CDR2 SMNVEV (reference sequence). The CDR3 is made up of 15 amino acids. Trimming took 2 bases from V and 4 from J, leaving 11 bases between them. The CDR3 region is CASSLSTQGTGELFF. The CDR3, as DNA: TGTGCCAGCAGTTTAAGCACACAGGGCACCGGGGAGCTGTTTTTT.

The chain recombines TRBV28 with TRBJ1-6; D is undetermined. V lost 3 bases and J 4 bases, leaving 7 bases between the germline ends. The CDR3 runs 14 residues. Germline CDR1 and CDR2: MDHEN and SYDVKM. The CDR3 loop reads CASSLSGYNSPLHF. CDR3 bases: TGTGCCAGCAGTTTGTCCGGGTATAATTCACCCCTCCACTTT.

V and J are TRBV5-1 and TRBJ1-6; D might be TRBD1 (6 bases). The germline V and J ends were trimmed by 4 bases and 10 bases, with 18 bases remaining between them. The CDR3 has 15 residues. Germline-derived CDR1 and CDR2 are SGHRS and YFSETQ. As DNA, the CDR3 is TGCGCCAGCAGCCAAACAGGGCCAAACATCTCACCCCTCCACTTT. It translates to CASSQTGPNISPLHF.

The chain couples TRBV18 to TRBJ1-6, with 8 bases identical to TRBD1. V trimming: 3 bases; J trimming: 4 bases; junction bases outside the gene matches: 5. Per germline, CDR1 KGHSH and CDR2 LQKENI. The CDR3 length is 16 residues. The CDR3 DNA reads TGTGCCAGCTCACCCCAGGACAGGGATTATAATTCACCCCTCCACTTT. It yields the protein CASSPQDRDYNSPLHF.

This rearrangement joins TRBV7-2 to TRBJ1-3; unclear D gene. The CDR3 totals 16 residues. Germline V lookup: CDR1 SGHTA, CDR2 FQGNSA. V lost 2 bases and J lost 0, with 11 bases in between. The chain's CDR3 is CASSLLTRRSGNTIYF. CDR3 in DNA: TGTGCCAGCAGCTTATTGACTCGTCGCTCTGGAAACACCATATATTTT. Filled out from reference TRBV7-2 and TRBJ1-3, the complete variable domain reads GAGVSQSPSNKVTEKGKDVELRCDPISGHTALYWYRQSLGQGLEFLIYFQGNSAPDKSGLPSDRFSAERTGGSVSTLTIQRTQQEDSAVYLCASSLLTRRSGNTIYFGEGSWLTVV.

The gene calls are TRBV29-1 and TRBJ2-2, with TRBD2 as a possible D gene (7 bases). The V gene lost 1 base and the J gene lost 5 bases, with 14 bases spanning the gap. Germline loops: CDR1 SQVTM, CDR2 ANQGSEA. The CDR3 sequence is 15 residues long. The CDR3 here is CSVEGRGRGTGELFF. As DNA, the CDR3 is TGCAGCGTTGAAGGGCGGGGGAGGGGGACCGGGGAGCTGTTTTTT.

This clone was picked up a small number of times. The chain recombines TRBV19 with TRBJ2-7, with a weak D call TRBD2 (6 bases). CDR3 length: 16 amino acids. Germline V gene data show CDR1 as LNHDA and CDR2 as SQIVND (reference sequence). Trimming shortened V by 0 bases and J by 6 bases, and 18 bases separated the two germline ends. The DNA of the CDR3 is TGTGCCAGTAGTATAGATCATGAGACTAGTAAGCGCGAGCAGTACTTC. Amino acids: CASSIDHETSKREQYF.

The gene calls are TRBV30 and TRBJ2-5; a possible D gene is TRBD1 (6 bases). The ends were cut back, 2 bases at V and 5 bases at J, with 12 bases in the middle. CDR3 length: 13 residues. CDR1 and CDR2 (germline): GTSNPN, SVGIG (reference sequence). The CDR3 bases are TGTGCCTGGAGTCTAGGGGGTGGTGAGACCCAGTACTTC. Amino acids: CAWSLGGGETQYF.

V is TRBV29-1 and J is TRBJ2-2; D perhaps matches TRBD2 (5 bases). V dropped 4 bases and J dropped 6 bases, with 9 bases sitting between them. Germline V gene data show CDR1 as SQVTM and CDR2 as ANQGSEA. The CDR3 loop spans 12 amino acids. The CDR3 region has the DNA TGCAGCGTTGCTAGCAACGCCGGGGAGCTGTTTTTT. Its translation is CSVASNAGELFF.

V gene TRBV5-1 combines with J gene TRBJ1-2; D unclear. Trimming removed 3 bases at V and 7 bases at J, with 13 bases between. Germline loops: CDR1 SGHRS, CDR2 YFSETQ. The CDR3 length is 13 residues. CDR3 region: CASSWELGRGYTF. CDR3 DNA sequence: TGCGCCAGCAGCTGGGAGCTCGGGCGTGGCTACACCTTC.

The CDR3 here is CASSFGQGEKLFF. The CDR3 nucleotides read TGTGCCAGCAGTTTTGGACAGGGGGAAAAACTGTTTTTT. This chain joins TRBV5-4 and TRBJ1-4, with 9 bases aligning to TRBD1. With 5 bases clipped from V and 8 bases from J, the junction kept 4 bases outside the gene matches. Germline CDR1 is SGHNT and CDR2 is YYREEE (reference sequence). The CDR3 sequence is 13 residues long.

The V call is TRBV25-1, the J call TRBJ1-2; TRBD1 is a possible D gene (5 bases). Germline CDR1 MGHDK, CDR2 SYGVNS. The CDR3 sequence is 14 residues long. V lost 2 bases and J lost 4, with 11 bases in between. The CDR3 bases are TGTGCCAGCAGTGAACCCGGACAAGCCTATGGCTACACCTTC. This codes for CASSEPGQAYGYTF.